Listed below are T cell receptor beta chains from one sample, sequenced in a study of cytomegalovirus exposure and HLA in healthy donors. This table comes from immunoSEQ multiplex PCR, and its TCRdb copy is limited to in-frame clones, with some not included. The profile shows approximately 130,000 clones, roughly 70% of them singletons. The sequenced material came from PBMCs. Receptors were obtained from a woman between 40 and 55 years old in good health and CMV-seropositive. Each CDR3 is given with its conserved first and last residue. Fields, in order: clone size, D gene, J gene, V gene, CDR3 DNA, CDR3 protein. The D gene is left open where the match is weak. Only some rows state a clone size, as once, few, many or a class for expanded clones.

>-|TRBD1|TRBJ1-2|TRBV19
TGTGCCAGTAGTCCTGGGACAGTCTGGGACTATGGCTACACCTTC
CASSPGTVWDYGYTF
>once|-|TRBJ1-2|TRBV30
TGTGCCTGGAGTGGACTGGACAGCAACTATGGCTACACCTTC
CAWSGLDSNYGYTF
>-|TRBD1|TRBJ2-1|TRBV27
TGTGCCAGCGGTCCCCCGGACAGGAGGATATACAATGAGCAGTTCTTC
CASGPPDRRIYNEQFF
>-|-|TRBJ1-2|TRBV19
TGTGCCAGTAGTATCATTATTGGAGCTAACTATGGCTACACCTTC
CASSIIIGANYGYTF
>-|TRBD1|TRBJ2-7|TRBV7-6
TGTGCCAGCAGCTTAGGGGCGGGACAGGGTACCTACGAGCAGTACTTC
CASSLGAGQGTYEQYF
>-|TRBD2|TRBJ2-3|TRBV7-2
TGTGCCAGCAGCTTAGTAGGTCTAGCGGGGGGGGCAGATACGCAGTATTTT
CASSLVGLAGGADTQYF
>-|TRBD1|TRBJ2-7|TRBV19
TGTGCCAGTAGTATAGGACAGGGGGCCTACGAGCAGTACTTC
CASSIGQGAYEQYF
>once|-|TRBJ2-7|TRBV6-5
TGTGCCAGCAGTCGCCACCCCGGGGTCTCCTACGAGCAGTACTTC
CASSRHPGVSYEQYF
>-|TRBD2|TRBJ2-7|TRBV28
TGTGCCAGCAGTCCCATTGTCACTAGCGGGGACTCCTACGAGCAGTACTTC
CASSPIVTSGDSYEQYF
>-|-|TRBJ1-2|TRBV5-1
TGCGCCAGCAGCCTTGCTATAGCTAACTATGGCTACACCTTC
CASSLAIANYGYTF
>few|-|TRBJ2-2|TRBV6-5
TGTGCCAGCAGTTACCTTCCGGGGTCGAACACCGGGGAGCTGTTTTTT
CASSYLPGSNTGELFF
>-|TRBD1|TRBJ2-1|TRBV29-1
TGCAGCGCCTGGACAGGCGTCATTTACAATGAGCAGTTCTTC
CSAWTGVIYNEQFF
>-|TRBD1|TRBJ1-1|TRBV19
TGTGCCAGTACCGGACAGGGCCCGAACACTGAAGCTTTCTTT
CASTGQGPNTEAFF
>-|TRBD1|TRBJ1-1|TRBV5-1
TGCGCCAGCAGCTTGGTACAGGGGTCTGAAGCTTTCTTT
CASSLVQGSEAFF
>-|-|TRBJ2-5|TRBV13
TGTGCCAGCAGCTTAGTGGGCGACGGAGGGCCACAAGAGACCCAGTACTTC
CASSLVGDGGPQETQYF
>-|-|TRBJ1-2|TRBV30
TGTGCCTGGAGTTGGTTACAGGACTATGGCTACACCTTC
CAWSWLQDYGYTF
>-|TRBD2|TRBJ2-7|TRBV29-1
TGCAGCGTTGAGGGGGGACTAGGTTCCTACGAGCAGTACTTC
CSVEGGLGSYEQYF
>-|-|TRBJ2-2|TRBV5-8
TGTGCCAGCAGCGATAGGGTTACCGGAGGCACCGGGGAGCTGTTTTTT
CASSDRVTGGTGELFF
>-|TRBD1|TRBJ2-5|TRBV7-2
TGTGCCAGCACCCTAAAAACAGGGGCAGAGACCCAGTACTTC
CASTLKTGAETQYF
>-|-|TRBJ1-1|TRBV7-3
TGTGCCAGCAGCTTCACTAACCAGGCGGGGTCGAGCACTGAAGCTTTCTTT
CASSFTNQAGSSTEAFF
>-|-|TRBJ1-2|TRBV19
TGTGCCAGTAGTTCGGGGACACTCTATGGCTACACCTTC
CASSSGTLYGYTF
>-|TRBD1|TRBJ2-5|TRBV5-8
TGTGCCAGCAGCCCGACAGGGGAAGAGACCCAGTACTTC
CASSPTGEETQYF
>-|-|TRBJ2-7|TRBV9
TGTGCCAGCAGCGTAGTCCCCAACCCAACGGCGGGGGCCGCTGACGAGCAGTACTTC
CASSVVPNPTAGAADEQYF
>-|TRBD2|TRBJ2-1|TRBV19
TGTGCCAGTAGTACTCCTAGCGGTAGCTCCTACAATGAGCAGTTCTTC
CASSTPSGSSYNEQFF
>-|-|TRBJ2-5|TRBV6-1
TGTGCCAGCAGTGAAGACAGTCCCAAAGAGACCCAGTACTTC
CASSEDSPKETQYF
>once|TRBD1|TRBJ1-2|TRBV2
TGTGCCAGCAAAGAACTCAGGGGGACAGGCTATGGCTACACCTTC
CASKELRGTGYGYTF
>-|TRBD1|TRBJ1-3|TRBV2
TGTGCCAGCAGAGGGACAGGGGGCCCTGGAAACACCATATATTTT
CASRGTGGPGNTIYF
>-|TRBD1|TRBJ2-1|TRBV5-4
TGTGCCAGCACCGTCGGGACAGGGGGCTCCTACAATGAGCAGTTCTTC
CASTVGTGGSYNEQFF
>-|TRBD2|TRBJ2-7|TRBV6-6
TGTGCCAGCAGTTCCAGCGGGAGCTGGGGTCGGGACGAGCAGTACTTC
CASSSSGSWGRDEQYF
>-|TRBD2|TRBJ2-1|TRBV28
TGTGCCAGCGTACTAGCGGGAGGTGTTGACTCCTACAATGAGCAGTTCTTC
CASVLAGGVDSYNEQFF
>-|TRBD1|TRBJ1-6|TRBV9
TGTGCCAGCAGCGTAGATCTCGGGGACAGGGGTAATTCACCCCTCCACTTT
CASSVDLGDRGNSPLHF
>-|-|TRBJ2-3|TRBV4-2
TGTGCCAGCAGCCAAGACCACACGGGGGAGTTCACAGATACGCAGTATTTT
CASSQDHTGEFTDTQYF
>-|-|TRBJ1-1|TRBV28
TGTGCCAGCAGTCTCATGGGGGGGTCCTATGAAGGTTTCTTT
CASSLMGGSYEGFF
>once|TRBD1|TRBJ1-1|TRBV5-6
TGTGCCAGCAGCCCGGGGACAGCCCCGAACACTGAAGCTTTCTTT
CASSPGTAPNTEAFF
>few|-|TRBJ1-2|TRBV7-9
TGTGCCAGCAGCCCCCAGGCTTCGGACTATACTGGCTACACCTTC
CASSPQASDYTGYTF
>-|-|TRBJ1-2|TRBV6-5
TGTGCCAGCAGTTACGGGCCCACGACCCTTGGCTACACCTTC
CASSYGPTTLGYTF
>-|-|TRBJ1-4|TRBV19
TGTGCCAGTTTCACCTCGACAGGACACTATAATGAAAAACTGTTTTTT
CASFTSTGHYNEKLFF
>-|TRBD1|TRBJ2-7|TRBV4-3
TGCGCCAGCAGCCCCTCCCCGGGACAGGGAATCTACGAGCAGTACTTC
CASSPSPGQGIYEQYF
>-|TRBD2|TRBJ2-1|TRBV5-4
TGTGCCAGCAGCTTGCCCCTAGCGGGAGTCAATGAGCAGTTCTTC
CASSLPLAGVNEQFF
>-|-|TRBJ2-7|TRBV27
TGTGCCAGCAGTATGTTTGACAGCTACGAGCAGTACTTC
CASSMFDSYEQYF
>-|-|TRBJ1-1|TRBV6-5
TGTGCCAGCAGTTACTGGGGGGGGAGGGTCGGGACTGAAGCTTTCTTT
CASSYWGGRVGTEAFF
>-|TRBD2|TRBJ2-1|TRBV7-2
TGTGCCAGCAGCTCGGGACTAGCGTTTGCCCCTCAGTTCTTC
CASSSGLAFAPQFF
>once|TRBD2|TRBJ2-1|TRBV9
TGTGCCAGCAGCCAAGGGACTATCCACCTACATCCTGAGCAGTTCTTC
CASSQGTIHLHPEQFF
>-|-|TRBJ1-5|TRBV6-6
TGTGCCAGCAGTTACTCAAGAGGTAGCAATCAGCCCCAGCATTTT
CASSYSRGSNQPQHF
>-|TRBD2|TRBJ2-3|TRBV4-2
TGTGCCAGCAGCCAGGTCCGGGGGGGGCCAGATACGCAGTATTTT
CASSQVRGGPDTQYF
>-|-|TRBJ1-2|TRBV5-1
TGCGCCAGCACGCGGGATTTGGATGGCTACACCTTC
CASTRDLDGYTF